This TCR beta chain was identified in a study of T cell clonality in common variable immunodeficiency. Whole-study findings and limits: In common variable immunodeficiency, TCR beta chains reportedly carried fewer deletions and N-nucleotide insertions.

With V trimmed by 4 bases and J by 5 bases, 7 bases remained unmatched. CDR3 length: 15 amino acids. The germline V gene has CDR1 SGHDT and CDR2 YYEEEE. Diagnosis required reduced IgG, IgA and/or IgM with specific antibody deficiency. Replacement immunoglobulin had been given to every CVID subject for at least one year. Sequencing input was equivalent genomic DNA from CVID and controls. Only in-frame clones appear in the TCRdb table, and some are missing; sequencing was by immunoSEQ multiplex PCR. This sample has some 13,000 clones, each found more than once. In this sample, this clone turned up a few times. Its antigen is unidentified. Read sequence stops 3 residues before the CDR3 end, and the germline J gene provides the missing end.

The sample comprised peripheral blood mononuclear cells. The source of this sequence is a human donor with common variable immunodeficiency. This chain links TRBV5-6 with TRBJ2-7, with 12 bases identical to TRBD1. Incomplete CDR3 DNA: TGTGCCAGCAGCCAAGGGGGGACAGGGGGCCACGAG. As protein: CASSQGGTGGHE. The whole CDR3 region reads CASSQGGTGGHEQYF.